Detailed here is one TCR beta chain. The antigen remains unidentified. MiXCR, run by TCRdb on the 5' RACE reads, gives a single entry per CDR3 protein. This table holds 50,000 or so distinct CDR3 sequences, less than 35% found once. The source of the sample is a study of T-cell memory formation after mild COVID-19. Study-wide results and caveats: The CD4+ clones that contracted clustered mainly within CM and EM, and the CD8+ clones concentrated in EMRA.

This CDR3 is built from 13 residues. The germline V and J ends were trimmed by 0 bases and 5 bases, with 8 bases remaining between them. Per the germline V gene, CDR1 is SGHNT and CDR2 is YYREEE (reference sequence). Sequenced sample: PBMCs or a T cell subset sorted from them (not recorded which). The chain joins TRBV5-4 to TRBJ2-5; no definite D call. The TCR comes from a man aged 18 to 29 who had mild COVID-19 (a few samples of this study predate the infection). Cell type and time point are not known. For the CDR3, the DNA is TGTGCCAGCAGCTTGGAGGAGAAGGAGACCCAGTACTTC. The encoded protein is CASSLEEKETQYF.